This T cell receptor beta chain appears in the sequencing data of a study of blood T cell repertoires in COVID-19. Overall study: Sites across the United States, Italy and Spain contributed samples from acute and convalescent COVID-19.

Membership in each cohort depended on participant-reported clinical history. Original methodology: The authors estimated nucleated cell counts from reference gene primer amplification. TCRdb's table, derived via immunoSEQ multiplex PCR, lists solely in-frame clones and lacks some. Clonal size and the V and J genes are those of that table, whereas D and trimming came from the DNA. The sample contains fewer than 500,000 clones, 80% to 90% of which appear only once. Germline loops: CDR1 SEHNR, CDR2 FQNEAQ (reference sequence). V was trimmed by 5 bases and J by 7 bases, leaving 21 bases between them. This CDR3 is built from 16 residues.

V and J are TRBV7-9 and TRBJ2-1, with D perhaps TRBD1 (6 bases). Sequencing was done on a sample of PBMCs or T cells enriched from blood (not recorded which). The origin of this receptor is a man aged 25-45 years who had recovered from COVID-19. The CDR3 region has the DNA TGTGCCAGCAGCCCAGGGGACGGCGCATGGAGGAATGAGCAGTTCTTC. Its protein is CASSPGDGAWRNEQFF.